Listed below are T cell receptor beta chains from one sample, sequenced in a study of blood T cell repertoires in COVID-19. The assay was immunoSEQ multiplex PCR, and TCRdb's table has in-frame clones only and misses some. The sample contains fewer than 250,000 clones, around 84% of which appear only once. Specimen: peripheral blood. These receptors were obtained from a man aged 35 to 55 with acute or convalescent COVID-19. Both conserved end residues are part of each CDR3. A D gene is named only where the DNA matches it firmly. Part of the rows lack a size; the others show once, few, many or a class for expanded clones.

>TRBV5-1|TRBJ1-1|NA|few
CASSAGGGVNTEAFF
TGCGCCAGCAGCGCGGGGGGCGGGGTGAACACTGAAGCTTTCTTT
>TRBV30|TRBJ2-7|NA|once
CAWSVLVFYEQYF
TGTGCCTGGAGTGTACTTGTATTCTACGAGCAGTACTTC
>TRBV4-2|TRBJ1-5|NA|NA
CASSQDWQGGQPQHF
TGTGCCAGCAGCCAAGATTGGCAGGGAGGGCAGCCCCAGCATTTT
>TRBV11-2|TRBJ1-6|TRBD1|NA
CASSSGQGNSPLHF
TGTGCCAGCAGCTCCGGACAGGGGAATTCACCCCTCCACTTT
>TRBV18|TRBJ1-1|TRBD1|NA
CASSRGDRLFEAFF
TGTGCCAGCTCACGGGGGGACAGGCTGTTTGAAGCTTTCTTT
>TRBV7-3|TRBJ2-1|NA|NA
CASSRARDNEQFF
TGTGCCAGCAGCCGCGCACGAGACAATGAGCAGTTCTTC
>TRBV6-6|TRBJ1-5|NA|few
CASSYSRQNNQPQHF
TGTGCCAGCAGTTACTCGAGGCAGAACAATCAGCCCCAGCATTTT
>TRBV18|TRBJ2-1|TRBD1|NA
CASSPKDRINEQFF
TGTGCCAGCTCACCGAAGGACAGGATCAATGAGCAGTTCTTC
>TRBV5-1|TRBJ2-5|TRBD2|NA
CASRPPGLALETQYF
TGCGCCAGCCGCCCTCCGGGACTAGCGTTGGAGACCCAGTACTTC
>TRBV7-2|TRBJ2-7|NA|NA
CASSTGRTHSSYEQYF
TGTGCCAGCAGCACCGGTAGGACTCATAGCTCCTACGAGCAGTACTTC
>TRBV7-9|TRBJ2-3|TRBD2|NA
CASSLELAGAYTDTQYF
TGTGCCAGCAGCTTAGAACTAGCGGGGGCGTACACAGATACGCAGTATTTT
>TRBV10-1|TRBJ2-1|NA|NA
CARGADLLNQQFF
TGCGCCAGGGGGGCAGACCTCCTCAATCAGCAGTTCTTC
>TRBV18|TRBJ2-1|NA|NA
CASSRGGASSYNEQFF
TGTGCCAGCTCACGGGGCGGGGCAAGCTCCTACAATGAGCAGTTCTTC
>TRBV5-1|TRBJ1-1|NA|NA
CASSLAAGANTEAFF
TGCGCCAGCAGCTTGGCTGCAGGGGCGAACACTGAAGCTTTCTTT
>TRBV2|TRBJ2-7|TRBD1|NA
CASSYLLDRPIYEQYF
TGTGCCAGCAGTTACTTATTGGACAGGCCGATCTACGAGCAGTACTTC
>TRBV18|TRBJ1-1|NA|NA
CASSFGGGRTEAFF
TGTGCCAGCTCGTTTGGGGGGGGAAGGACTGAAGCTTTCTTT
>TRBV29-1|TRBJ1-1|TRBD1|once
CSVDPTGFWAFF
TGCAGCGTTGATCCGACAGGGTTTTGGGCTTTCTTT
>TRBV5-8|TRBJ1-6|NA|NA
CASSIAYGQTQKSPLHF
TGTGCCAGCAGCATTGCCTATGGACAGACCCAGAAATCACCCCTCCACTTT
>TRBV9|TRBJ1-2|TRBD1|NA
CASSAQGGYGYTF
TGTGCCAGCAGTGCCCAGGGGGGCTATGGCTACACCTTC
>TRBV6-5|TRBJ1-1|NA|NA
CASSYSTGNTEAFF
TGTGCCAGCAGTTACTCGACGGGGAACACTGAAGCTTTCTTT
>TRBV7-3|TRBJ1-1|NA|few
CASKEALNTEAFF
TGTGCCAGCAAAGAAGCTCTGAACACTGAAGCTTTCTTT
>TRBV9|TRBJ1-2|TRBD1|NA
CASSGTDRGQESYTF
TGTGCCAGCAGCGGGACGGACAGGGGGCAAGAAAGCTACACCTTC
>TRBV7-2|TRBJ1-1|NA|NA
CASSLAASSNTEAFF
TGTGCCAGCAGCTTAGCGGCATCGTCGAACACTGAAGCTTTCTTT
>TRBV24-1|TRBJ2-3|NA|NA
CATSDWSSTTQYF
TGTGCCACCAGTGATTGGTCTAGTACTACGCAGTATTTT